This TCR beta chain was found in a study of T cell responses to AZD1222 COVID-19 vaccine. Study information: It was second doses at about 4 or about 12 weeks that were pooled. Study-level results: Repertoire sampling occurred only after the peak T cell response. The study found vaccine-associated CD4 TCRs spanning spike, dominant at 160-218 and 743-854. White British people made up most donors, females outnumbered males, and clonal diversity was possibly underestimated.

The CDR3 is 16 residues long. Germline CDR1 SGDLS, CDR2 YYNGEE. Between the trimmed V and J ends, which lost 0 bases and 0 bases, there was a span of 12 bases. Profiling relied on immunoSEQ multiplex PCR, and the TCRdb table lists in-frame clones only, not all of them. The sample contains about 140,000 clones, more than 70% of which appear only once. With regard to this clone: No antigen is known for it.

The chain combines TRBV9 with TRBJ1-2; D gene ambiguous. Material: peripheral blood, obtained on day 0 of AZD1222 vaccination. This TCR was recovered from an adult in good health. CDR3 in DNA: TGTGCCAGCAGCGTAGACTCGAGGGCTACTAACTATGGCTACACCTTC. Amino acids: CASSVDSRATNYGYTF.